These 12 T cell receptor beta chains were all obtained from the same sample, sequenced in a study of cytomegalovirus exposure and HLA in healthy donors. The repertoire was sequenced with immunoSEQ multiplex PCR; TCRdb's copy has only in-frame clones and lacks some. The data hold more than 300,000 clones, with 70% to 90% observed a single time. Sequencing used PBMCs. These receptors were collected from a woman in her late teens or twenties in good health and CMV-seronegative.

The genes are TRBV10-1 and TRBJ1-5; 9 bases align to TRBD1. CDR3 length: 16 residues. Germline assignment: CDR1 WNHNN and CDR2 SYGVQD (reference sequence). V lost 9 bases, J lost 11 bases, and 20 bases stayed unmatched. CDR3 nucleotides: TGCGCCAGGTTGGGGGACAGGGCCCCTTTCACTTTAGCCCAGCATTTT. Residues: CARLGDRAPFTLAQHF.

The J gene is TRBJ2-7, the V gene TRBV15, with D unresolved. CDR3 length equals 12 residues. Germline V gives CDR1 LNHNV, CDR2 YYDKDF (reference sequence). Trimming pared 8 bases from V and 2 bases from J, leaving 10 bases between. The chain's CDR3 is CATGRDPYEQYF. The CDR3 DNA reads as TGTGCCACCGGGCGAGATCCCTACGAGCAGTACTTC.

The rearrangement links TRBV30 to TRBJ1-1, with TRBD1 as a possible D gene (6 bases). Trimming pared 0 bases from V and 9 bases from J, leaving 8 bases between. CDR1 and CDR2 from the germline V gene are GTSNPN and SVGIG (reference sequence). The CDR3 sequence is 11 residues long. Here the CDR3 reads CAWSVTGQAFF. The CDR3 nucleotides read TGTGCCTGGAGTGTAACAGGGCAAGCTTTCTTT.

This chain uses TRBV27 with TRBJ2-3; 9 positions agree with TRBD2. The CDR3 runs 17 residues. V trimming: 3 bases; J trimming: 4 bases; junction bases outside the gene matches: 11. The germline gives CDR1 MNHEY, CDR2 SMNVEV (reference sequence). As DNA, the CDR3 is TGTGCCAGCAGTTTCCTAGCGGGACGAAACCCCCCAGATACGCAGTATTTT. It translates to CASSFLAGRNPPDTQYF.

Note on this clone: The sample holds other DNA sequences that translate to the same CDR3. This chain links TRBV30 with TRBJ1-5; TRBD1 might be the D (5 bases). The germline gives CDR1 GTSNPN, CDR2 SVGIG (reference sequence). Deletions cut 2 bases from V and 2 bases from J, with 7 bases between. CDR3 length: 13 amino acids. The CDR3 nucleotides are TGTGCCTGGAGTTGGGGGGGCAATCAGCCCCAGCATTTT. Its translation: CAWSWGGNQPQHF.

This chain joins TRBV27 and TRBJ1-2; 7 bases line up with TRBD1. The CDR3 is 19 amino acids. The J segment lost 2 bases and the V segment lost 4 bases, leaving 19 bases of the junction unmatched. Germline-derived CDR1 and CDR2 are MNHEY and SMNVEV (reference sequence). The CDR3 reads CASSSTPRGQVERNYGYTF. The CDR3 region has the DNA TGTGCCAGCAGTTCGACCCCCCGAGGACAGGTGGAGAGAAACTATGGCTACACCTTC.

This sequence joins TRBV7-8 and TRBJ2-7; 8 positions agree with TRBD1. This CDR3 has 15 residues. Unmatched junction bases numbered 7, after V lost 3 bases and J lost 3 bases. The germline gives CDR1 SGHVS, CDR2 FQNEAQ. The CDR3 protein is CASSLVGTGHYEQYF. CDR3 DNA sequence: TGTGCCAGCAGCTTGGTTGGGACAGGCCACTACGAGCAGTACTTC.

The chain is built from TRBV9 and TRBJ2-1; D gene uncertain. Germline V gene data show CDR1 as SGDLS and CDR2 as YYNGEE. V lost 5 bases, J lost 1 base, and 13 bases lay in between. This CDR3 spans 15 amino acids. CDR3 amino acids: CASSATSTSYNEQFF. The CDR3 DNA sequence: TGTGCCAGCAGTGCCACGTCGACATCCTACAATGAGCAGTTCTTC.

CDR3 coding DNA: TGTGCCAGCAGCGAATCCCGCGGGGGGGGCATCGGCTACACCTTC. Protein sequence: CASSESRGGGIGYTF. The chain links TRBV7-2 to TRBJ1-2; maybe TRBD1 (6 bases). This CDR3 region has 15 residues. The germline V gene encodes CDR1 SGHTA and CDR2 FQGNSA. Trimming left V 5 bases short and J 8 bases short, with 21 bases between.

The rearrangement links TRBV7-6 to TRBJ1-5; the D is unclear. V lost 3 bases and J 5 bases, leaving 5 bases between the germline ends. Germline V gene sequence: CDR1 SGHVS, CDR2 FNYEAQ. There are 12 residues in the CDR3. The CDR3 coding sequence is TGTGCCAGCAGCTTTATCGATCAGCCCCAGCATTTT. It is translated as CASSFIDQPQHF. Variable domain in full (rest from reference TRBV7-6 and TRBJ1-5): GAGVSQSPRYKVTKRGQDVALRCDPISGHVSLYWYRQALGQGPEFLTYFNYEAQQDKSGLPNDRFSAERPEGSISTLTIQRTEQRDSAMYRCASSFIDQPQHFGDGTRLSIL.

The CDR3 DNA sequence: TGTGCCAGCAGACCCGACAGTGGCGCTTTCTTT. Translation gives CASRPDSGAFF. V is TRBV2 and J is TRBJ1-1; D may be TRBD1 (5 bases). The germline gives CDR1 SNHLY, CDR2 FYNNEI. The CDR3 is 11 amino acids. With 6 bases removed from V and 11 bases from J, the gap between germline ends came to 13 bases.

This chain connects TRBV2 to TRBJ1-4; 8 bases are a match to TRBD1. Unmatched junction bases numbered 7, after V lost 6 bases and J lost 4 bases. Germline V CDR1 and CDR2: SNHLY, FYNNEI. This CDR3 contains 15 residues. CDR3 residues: CASSRGQGLNEKLFF. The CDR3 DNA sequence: TGTGCCAGCAGCCGAGGACAGGGCCTTAATGAAAAACTGTTTTTT.